This is a list of T cell receptor beta chains from one sample in a study of blood T cells in healthy people across ages. A single record per CDR3 protein comes from TCRdb applying MiXCR to the 5' RACE reads. The table has roughly 2 million distinct CDR3 sequences, roughly 50% seen once. The sample comprised blood. Receptor source: a woman aged 40 to 50 in good health. Both conserved end residues are part of each CDR3. The D gene is left open where the match is weak. Only part of the rows carry a size: once, few, many, or a class if the clone is expanded.

-,-,TRBJ2-1,TRBV6-1,TGTGCCAGCCGTCCTAGGCTTATACGGGTCTCCTACAATGAGCAGTTCTTC,CASRPRLIRVSYNEQFF
-,TRBD1,TRBJ2-1,TRBV7-2,TGTGCCAGCAGCTCCGGGACAGGTTCGTTTGAGCAGTTCTTC,CASSSGTGSFEQFF
few,-,TRBJ2-7,TRBV20-1,TGCAGTGCTAGAGATCTAAAGAGGGGGATCAACTCCTACGAGCAGTACTTC,CSARDLKRGINSYEQYF
-,-,TRBJ2-5,TRBV4-2,TGTGCCAGCAGCCAAGTCCTAGCGTCAGGGCGAGAGACCCAGTACTTC,CASSQVLASGRETQYF
-,-,TRBJ1-2,TRBV4-2,TGTGCCAGCAGTCTCGGCCCTTCTGACGGCTACACCTTC,CASSLGPSDGYTF
few,TRBD2,TRBJ2-3,TRBV7-2,TGTGCCAGCAGCTCGGCTAGCGGGGGGGTGATAAGCACAGATACGCAGTATTTT,CASSSASGGVISTDTQYF
-,-,TRBJ2-3,TRBV7-2,TGTGCCAGCAGCGGACGGGGGCCAGATACGCAGTATTTT,CASSGRGPDTQYF
few,-,TRBJ1-5,TRBV4-2,TGTGCCAGCAGCCAAGATCCTGCCATTAGCAATCAGCCCCAGCATTTT,CASSQDPAISNQPQHF
once,TRBD1,TRBJ1-5,TRBV15,TGTGCCACCAGCAGATCAGGACAGGGCCATCAGCCCCCGCATTTT,CATSRSGQGHQPPHF
-,-,TRBJ2-3,TRBV20-1,TGCAGTGCTAGCGTCGTGGGGGAACTCACAGATACGCAGTATTTT,CSASVVGELTDTQYF
few,TRBD2,TRBJ2-1,TRBV28,TGTGCCAGCCGAACTCCAAGACTAGCGGGGTACAATGAGCAGTTCTTC,CASRTPRLAGYNEQFF
-,-,TRBJ2-1,TRBV7-2,TGTGCCAGCAGCTTAGCGCGCGGCGCTCGCTACAATGAGCAGTTCTTC,CASSLARGARYNEQFF
-,TRBD2,TRBJ2-3,TRBV6-5,TGTGCCAGCAGTAACCCCGGGACTAGCGGGCTTGGGAAGACAGATACGCAGTATTTT,CASSNPGTSGLGKTDTQYF
few,-,TRBJ2-1,TRBV7-2,TGTGCCAGCAGCTTCGATAGGGGGGCTAGGAACAATGAGCAGTTCTTC,CASSFDRGARNNEQFF
once,TRBD2,TRBJ2-5,TRBV20-1,TGCAGTGCTAGTCGGACTAGCGGGGAAGGAAGTGAGCAGTACTTC,CSASRTSGEGSEQYF
few,-,TRBJ2-3,TRBV7-2,TGTGCCAGCAGCCTTGACACTAGTTCCGGAGATACGCAGTATTTT,CASSLDTSSGDTQYF
few,TRBD1,TRBJ1-4,TRBV4-2,TGTGCCAGCACGCGAGAGGGACAGCTCAATGAAAAACTGTTTTTT,CASTREGQLNEKLFF
once,TRBD1,TRBJ2-1,TRBV5-1,TGCGCCAGCAGCTCTTCCGGACAGGGGGCTGGGGGTGAGCAGTTCTTC,CASSSSGQGAGGEQFF
few,-,TRBJ2-3,TRBV29-1,TGCAGCGTTGGGACGCCGGGGGTTCTCACAGATACGCAGTATTTT,CSVGTPGVLTDTQYF
-,-,TRBJ2-5,TRBV6-1,TGTGCCAGCAGTGATACGGCAGCCTCCCGGGAGACCCAGTACTTC,CASSDTAASRETQYF
many,-,TRBJ2-5,TRBV29-1,TGCAGCGTTGCCGGGGATGGAGGGGTAGAGACCCAGTACTTC,CSVAGDGGVETQYF
-,-,TRBJ2-1,TRBV20-1,TGCAGTGCTAGAGAGATAGGAGCCGGGCCCGAGGGGTCCTACAATGAGCAGTTCTTC,CSAREIGAGPEGSYNEQFF
few,-,TRBJ2-5,TRBV27,TGTGCCAGCAGCTCGGTAGCGCCGACCCAAGAGACCCAGTACTTC,CASSSVAPTQETQYF
-,-,TRBJ2-6,TRBV10-1,TGCTCCAAGGGGGTACGGGGGGCCAACGTCCTGACTTTC,CSKGVRGANVLTF
few,-,TRBJ1-4,TRBV4-2,TGTGCCAGCACTGAAAGGGGAACAGTGGTGGCTGAAAAACTGTTTTTT,CASTERGTVVAEKLFF
-,-,TRBJ2-1,TRBV28,TGTGCCAGCAGTCTCTCGTCGGGGCGACACAATGAGCAGTTCTTC,CASSLSSGRHNEQFF
-,TRBD2,TRBJ2-3,TRBV7-2,TGTGCCAGCACCCTAGCGGGGGGGGGAGCAGATACGCAGTATTTT,CASTLAGGGADTQYF
-,TRBD1,TRBJ2-5,TRBV5-1,TGCGCCAGCAGCCCTCCTCTTGGGACAGCCCGAGAGACCCAGTACTTC,CASSPPLGTARETQYF
-,TRBD2,TRBJ2-3,TRBV14,TGTGCCAGCAGCCGACCAGGACTAGCGGTCACAGATACGCAGTATTTT,CASSRPGLAVTDTQYF
-,TRBD2,TRBJ2-1,TRBV7-9,TGTGCCAGCAGCTATAGACTAGCGGGGGGCTCCTACAATGAGCAGTTCTTC,CASSYRLAGGSYNEQFF
few,TRBD2,TRBJ2-3,TRBV27,TGTGCCAGCACCCTAGCGGGTCGGACGACAGATACGCAGTATTTT,CASTLAGRTTDTQYF
-,-,TRBJ2-2,TRBV20-1,TGCAGTGCTAGAGAAGACGGAGGGAGGATAAACCGGGAGCTGTTTTTT,CSAREDGGRINRELFF
-,TRBD1,TRBJ1-2,TRBV6-5,TGTGCCAGCAGTACGATCCCGGACAGGAACTATGGCTACACCTTC,CASSTIPDRNYGYTF
-,TRBD2,TRBJ2-3,TRBV19,TGTGCCAGCCGCCCACTCGCGGGGGTCACAGATACGCAGTATTTT,CASRPLAGVTDTQYF
-,-,TRBJ2-1,TRBV9,TGTGCCAGCAGCGTAGTTGGGTACTCCTACAATGAGCAGTTCTTC,CASSVVGYSYNEQFF
-,-,TRBJ1-1,TRBV15,TGTGCCACCAGCAGAGACCCACAGCGAAGACAGCTACTTGAAGCTTTCTTT,CATSRDPQRRQLLEAFF
-,-,TRBJ2-6,TRBV29-1,TGCAGCGTTGGTGGCCGGGGCGTGCGCTCTGGGGCCAACGTCCTGACTTTC,CSVGGRGVRSGANVLTF
few,-,TRBJ1-4,TRBV20-1,TGCAGTGCCCAGACATGGGGTGAAAAACTGTTTTTT,CSAQTWGEKLFF
few,-,TRBJ2-7,TRBV18,TGTGCCAGCTCACCAAATCCAGGGGCCTACGAGCAGTACTTC,CASSPNPGAYEQYF
-,-,TRBJ1-4,TRBV7-8,TGTGCCAGCAGCTTAGTAAGCGATGAAAAACTGTTTTTT,CASSLVSDEKLFF